This entry lists 3 T cell receptor beta chains sequenced from one sample in a study of CD8+CD57+ T cells in acquired aplastic anemia. Sequenced patients had shown CD8+CD57+ cell expansion by flow cytometry. The TCR beta profiling, which covered VDJ combination and CDR3 sequence, was carried out using genomic DNA as the template. TCRdb re-called the reads with MiXCR, one entry per CDR3 protein. The profile shows more than 70,000 distinct CDR3 sequences, under 80% of them singletons. Sample: sorted CD4+, CD8+, or CD8+CD57+ T cells (not recorded which) from PBMCs. The source is a human donor with aplastic anemia.

The chain combines TRBV20-1 with TRBJ2-7; 8 bases map to TRBD2. Germline CDR1 DFQATT, CDR2 SNEGSKA (reference sequence). This CDR3 is built from 13 residues. The CDR3 sequence is CSVVGSGAYEQYF. CDR3 nucleotides: TGCAGCGTAGTGGGTAGCGGGGCCTACGAGCAGTACTTC.

The gene calls are TRBV9 and TRBJ2-6, with TRBD1 matching over 9 bases. V lost 3 bases to trimming and J lost 12 bases; unmatched junction nucleotides: 4. In germline, CDR1 is SGDLS, CDR2 YYNGEE. The CDR3 is made up of 13 amino acids. Here the CDR3 reads CASSGTGALVLTF. CDR3 DNA sequence: TGTGCCAGCAGCGGGACAGGGGCCCTCGTCCTGACTTTC.

The chain recombines TRBV2 with TRBJ1-2, with D possibly TRBD1 on 5 matching bases. The CDR3 spans 13 residues. The V end was cut by 3 bases, the J end by 5 bases, with 10 bases between. Germline V gene lookup returns CDR1 SNHLY and CDR2 FYNNEI. The chain's CDR3 is CASSDVGGYGYTF. CDR3 DNA: TGTGCCAGCAGTGACGTCGGGGGTTATGGCTACACCTTC. The whole variable domain, filled in from reference TRBV2 and TRBJ1-2, reads EPEVTQTPSHQVTQMGQEVILRCVPISNHLYFYWYRQILGQKVEFLVSFYNNEISEKSEIFDDQFSVERPDGSNFTLKIRSTKLEDSAMYFCASSDVGGYGYTFGSGTRLTVV.